The subject of this entry is one TCR beta chain. This record belongs to a study of preoperative IRX-2 immunotherapy in early breast cancer. Using immunoSEQ multiplex PCR, the repertoire was profiled, and TCRdb retains in-frame clones only, with some absent. Of fewer than 25,000 clones listed, over 85% are singletons. Treatment denoted: preoperative locoregional IRX-2 cytokine immunotherapy. This phase Ib study tested locoregional IRX-2 cytokine immunotherapy given before surgery. Germline CDR1 and CDR2: MRHNA and SNTAGT. The CDR3 extends over 11 amino acids. Trimming removed 9 bases at V and 5 bases at J, with 11 bases between.

This specimen consisted of tumor tissue, obtained after IRX-2 immunotherapy. The sequence derives from a human donor with breast cancer. The rearrangement uses TRBV6-4 and TRBJ2-7; no reliable D call. In nucleotides, the CDR3 is TGTGCCAGACAAAGTGAAAACGAGCAGTACTTC. Protein product: CARQSENEQYF.